This T cell receptor (beta chain) was recorded in a study of beta chain features in type 1 diabetes. Study-wide points: Moderate but significant shortening of TCRB CDR3s was recorded in all four CD4+ subsets from Type 1 diabetes patients. Fewer junction insertions and more nucleotide deletions appeared in type 1 diabetes patients.

With regard to this clone: The antigen is not known.

Investigators reverse transcribed all isolated RNA, so they sequenced expressed TCRB transcripts. The table came from immunoSEQ multiplex PCR; TCRdb's copy has only in-frame clones and leaves some out. The sample has roughly 250,000 clones, 68% seen once; the top ten hold about 0.05%. With V trimmed by 0 bases and J by 5 bases, 6 bases remained unmatched. The CDR3 contains 15 residues. Germline values: CDR1 ENHRY, CDR2 SYGVKD. The chain is built from TRBV10-3 and TRBJ2-7; 8 bases line up with TRBD1. Sequenced: naive CD4+ T cells from blood. The source is a man aged 25-45 years in good health. CDR3 residues: CAISESGQGRDEQYF. As DNA, the CDR3 is TGTGCCATCAGTGAGTCAGGACAGGGACGTGACGAGCAGTACTTC.